This paragraph reports one T cell receptor (beta chain). The data derive from a study of blood T cell repertoires in COVID-19. Study background: Spain, Italy and the United States supplied samples that represented acute and convalescent COVID-19. The analysed material was cDNA or gDNA that came from T cells, B-cell-depleted T cells, or PBMCs.

With 5 bases clipped from V and 9 bases from J, the junction kept 9 bases outside the gene matches. The CDR3 has 15 residues. Germline CDR1 and CDR2: PRHDT and FYEKMQ (reference sequence). Authors' methods: Scientists estimated how many nucleated cells there were by amplifying reference gene primers. The repertoire was sequenced with immunoSEQ multiplex PCR; TCRdb's copy has only in-frame clones and lacks some. D and trimming were read from the DNA, whereas the V and J calls and clone size are those reported in that table. Among over 90,000 clones listed, about 89% were seen once. The material sequenced was peripheral blood. The TCR was taken from a human donor in a cohort sampled during active COVID-19. The V call is TRBV13, the J call TRBJ2-3, with 12 bases fitting TRBD2. The CDR3 DNA sequence: TGTGCCAGCAGCGCGTCTAGCGGGGGGGGAGTGACGCAGTATTTT. Protein: CASSASSGGGVTQYF.